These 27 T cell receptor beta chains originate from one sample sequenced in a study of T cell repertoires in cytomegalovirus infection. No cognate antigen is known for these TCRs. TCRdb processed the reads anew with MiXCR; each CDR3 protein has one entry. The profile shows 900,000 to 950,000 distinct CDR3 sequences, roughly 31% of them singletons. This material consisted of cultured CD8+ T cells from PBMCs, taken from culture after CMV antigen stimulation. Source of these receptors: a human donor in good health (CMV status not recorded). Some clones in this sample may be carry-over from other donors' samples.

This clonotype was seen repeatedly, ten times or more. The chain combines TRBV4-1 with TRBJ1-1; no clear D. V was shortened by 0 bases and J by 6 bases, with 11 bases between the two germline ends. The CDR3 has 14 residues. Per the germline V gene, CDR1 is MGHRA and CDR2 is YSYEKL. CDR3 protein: CASSQDSPGAEAFF. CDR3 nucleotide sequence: TGCGCCAGCAGCCAAGATAGTCCAGGTGCTGAAGCTTTCTTT.

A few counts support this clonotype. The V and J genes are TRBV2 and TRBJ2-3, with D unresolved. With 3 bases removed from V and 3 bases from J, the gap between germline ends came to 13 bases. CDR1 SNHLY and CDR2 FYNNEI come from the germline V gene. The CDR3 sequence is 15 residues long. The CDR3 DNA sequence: TGTGCCAGCAGTGATATGAACAGACGGACAGATACGCAGTATTTT. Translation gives CASSDMNRRTDTQYF.

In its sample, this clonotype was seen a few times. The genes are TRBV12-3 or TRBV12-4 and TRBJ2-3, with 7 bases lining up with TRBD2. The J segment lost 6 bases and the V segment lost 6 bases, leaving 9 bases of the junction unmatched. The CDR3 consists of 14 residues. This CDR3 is CASRGRGSMDTQYF. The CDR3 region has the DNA TGTGCCAGCAGGGGGCGGGGGTCGATGGATACGCAGTATTTT.

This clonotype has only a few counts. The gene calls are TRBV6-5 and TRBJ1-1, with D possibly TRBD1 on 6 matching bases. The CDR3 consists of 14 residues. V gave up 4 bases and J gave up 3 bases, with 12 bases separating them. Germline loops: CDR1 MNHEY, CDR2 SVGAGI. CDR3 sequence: CASSSRGAHTEAFF. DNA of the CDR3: TGTGCCAGCAGTTCCAGGGGAGCGCACACTGAAGCTTTCTTT.

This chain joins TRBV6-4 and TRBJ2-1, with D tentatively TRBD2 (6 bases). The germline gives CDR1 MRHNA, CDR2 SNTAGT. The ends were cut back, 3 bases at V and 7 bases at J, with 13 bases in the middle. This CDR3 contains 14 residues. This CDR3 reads CASSDGSGGNEQFF. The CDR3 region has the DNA TGTGCCAGCAGTGATGGTAGCGGAGGGAATGAGCAGTTCTTC.

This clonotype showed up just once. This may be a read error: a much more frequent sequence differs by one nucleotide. CDR3 coding DNA: TGTGCCAGCAGCTTAGGTGACCACGAGCAGTACTTC. It codes for CASSLGDHEQYF. This chain joins TRBV7-8 and TRBJ2-7; unclear D gene. V was clipped by 1 base and J by 5 bases, with 6 bases between them. Germline CDR1 and CDR2: SGHVS and FQNEAQ. CDR3 length: 12 amino acids. Using reference TRBV7-8 and TRBJ2-7 for the parts outside the CDR3, the full variable domain is GAGVSQSPRYKVAKRGQDVALRCDPISGHVSLFWYQQALGQGPEFLTYFQNEAQLDKSGLPSDRFFAERPEGSVSTLKIQRTQQEDSAVYLCASSLGDHEQYFGPGTRLTVT.

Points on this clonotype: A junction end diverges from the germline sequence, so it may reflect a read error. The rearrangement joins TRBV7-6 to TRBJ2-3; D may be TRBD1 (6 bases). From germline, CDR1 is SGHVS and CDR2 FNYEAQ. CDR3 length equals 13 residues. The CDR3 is CASSPRDTDTKYF. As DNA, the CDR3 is TGTGCCAGCAGCCCCAGGGACACAGATACGAAGTATTTT.

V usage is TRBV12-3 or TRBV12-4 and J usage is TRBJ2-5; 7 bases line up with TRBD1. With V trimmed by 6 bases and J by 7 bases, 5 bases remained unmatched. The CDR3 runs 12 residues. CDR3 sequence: CASRGGAGTQYF. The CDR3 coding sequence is TGTGCCAGCAGAGGGGGCGCAGGGACCCAGTACTTC.

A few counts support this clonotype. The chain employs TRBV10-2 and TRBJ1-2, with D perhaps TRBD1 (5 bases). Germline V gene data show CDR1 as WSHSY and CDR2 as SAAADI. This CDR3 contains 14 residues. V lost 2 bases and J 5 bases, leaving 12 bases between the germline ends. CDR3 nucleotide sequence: TGCGCCAGCAGTGAGGCAGGGCCCCCTTATGGCTACACCTTC. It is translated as CASSEAGPPYGYTF.

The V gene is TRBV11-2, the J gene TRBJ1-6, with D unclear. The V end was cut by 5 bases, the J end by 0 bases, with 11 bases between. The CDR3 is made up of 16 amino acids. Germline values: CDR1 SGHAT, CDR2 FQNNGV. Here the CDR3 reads CASSKPGSSYNSPLHF. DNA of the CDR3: TGTGCCAGCAGCAAACCGGGGAGCTCCTATAATTCACCCCTCCACTTT.

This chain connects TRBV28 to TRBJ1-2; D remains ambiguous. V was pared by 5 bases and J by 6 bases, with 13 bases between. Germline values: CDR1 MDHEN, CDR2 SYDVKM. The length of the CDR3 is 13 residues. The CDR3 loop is CASSTSTEDGYTF. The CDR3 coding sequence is TGTGCCAGCAGTACCTCGACGGAGGATGGCTACACCTTC.

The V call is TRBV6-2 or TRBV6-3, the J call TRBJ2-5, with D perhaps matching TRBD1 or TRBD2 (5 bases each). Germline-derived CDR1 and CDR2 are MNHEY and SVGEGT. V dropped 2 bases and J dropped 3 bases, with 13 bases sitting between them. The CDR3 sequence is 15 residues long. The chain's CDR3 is CASSYGTRAKETQYF. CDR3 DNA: TGTGCCAGCAGTTACGGGACCCGGGCAAAAGAGACCCAGTACTTC.

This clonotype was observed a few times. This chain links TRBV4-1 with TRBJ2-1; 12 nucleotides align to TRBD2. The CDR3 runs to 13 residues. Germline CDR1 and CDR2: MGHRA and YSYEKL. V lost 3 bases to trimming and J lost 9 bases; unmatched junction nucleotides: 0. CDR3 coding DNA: TGCGCCAGCAGCCAGACTAGCGGGAGTGAGCAGTTCTTC. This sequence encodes CASSQTSGSEQFF.

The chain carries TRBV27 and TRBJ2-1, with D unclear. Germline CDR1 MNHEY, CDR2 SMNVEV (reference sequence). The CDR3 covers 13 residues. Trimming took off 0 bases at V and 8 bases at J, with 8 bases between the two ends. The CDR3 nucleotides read TGTGCCAGCAGTTTATCATCCATATATGAGCAGTTCTTC. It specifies CASSLSSIYEQFF.

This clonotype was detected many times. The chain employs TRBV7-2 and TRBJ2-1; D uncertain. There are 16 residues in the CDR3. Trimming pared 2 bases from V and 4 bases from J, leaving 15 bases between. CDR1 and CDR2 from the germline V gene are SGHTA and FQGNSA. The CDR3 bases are TGTGCCAGCAGCTTAAACACCCTCTCTCAGTACAATGAGCAGTTCTTC. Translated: CASSLNTLSQYNEQFF.

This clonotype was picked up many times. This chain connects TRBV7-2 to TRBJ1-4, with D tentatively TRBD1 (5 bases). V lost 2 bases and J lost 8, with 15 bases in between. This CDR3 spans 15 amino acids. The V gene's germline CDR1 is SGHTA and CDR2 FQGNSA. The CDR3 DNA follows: TGTGCCAGCAGCTTATACGGAACAGGAGAAGAAAAACTGTTTTTT. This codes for CASSLYGTGEEKLFF.

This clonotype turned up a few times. For the CDR3, the DNA is TGTGCCAGCAGCCTTGGGACCACCTCATCACCCCTCCACTTT. Its protein is CASSLGTTSSPLHF. The chain uses TRBV5-4 and TRBJ1-6; a weak D match, TRBD1 (5 bases). V was trimmed by 4 bases and J by 10 bases, leaving 15 bases between them. The CDR3 extends over 14 amino acids. Germline V gene sequence: CDR1 SGHNT, CDR2 YYREEE (reference sequence).

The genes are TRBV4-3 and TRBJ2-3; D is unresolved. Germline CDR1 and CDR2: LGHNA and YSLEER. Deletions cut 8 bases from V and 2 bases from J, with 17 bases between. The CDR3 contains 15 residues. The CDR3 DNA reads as TGCGCCAGCGGATCGGGCCGCCGTTTCACAGATACGCAGTATTTT. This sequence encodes CASGSGRRFTDTQYF.

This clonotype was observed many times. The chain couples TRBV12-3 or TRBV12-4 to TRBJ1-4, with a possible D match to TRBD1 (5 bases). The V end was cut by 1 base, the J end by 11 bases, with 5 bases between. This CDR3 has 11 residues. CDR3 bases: TGTGCCAGCAGTTTAGACAGGAAACTGTTTTTT. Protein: CASSLDRKLFF.

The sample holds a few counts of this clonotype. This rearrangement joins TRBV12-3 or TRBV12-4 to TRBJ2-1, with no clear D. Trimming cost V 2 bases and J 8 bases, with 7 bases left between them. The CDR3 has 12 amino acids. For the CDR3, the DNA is TGTGCCAGCAGTTTAATCCGGCATGAGCAGTTCTTC. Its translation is CASSLIRHEQFF.

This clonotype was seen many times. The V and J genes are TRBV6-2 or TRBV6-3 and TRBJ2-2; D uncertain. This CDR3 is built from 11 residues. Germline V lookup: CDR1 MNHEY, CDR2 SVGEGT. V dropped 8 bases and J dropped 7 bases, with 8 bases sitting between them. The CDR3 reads CASFGDGELFF. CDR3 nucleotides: TGTGCCAGCTTTGGCGACGGGGAGCTGTTTTTT.

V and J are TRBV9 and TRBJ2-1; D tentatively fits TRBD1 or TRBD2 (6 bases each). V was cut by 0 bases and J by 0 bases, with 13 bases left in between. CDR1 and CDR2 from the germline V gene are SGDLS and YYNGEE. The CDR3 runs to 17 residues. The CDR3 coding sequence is TGTGCCAGCAGCGTAGCTAGGAGGGGGGACTCCTACAATGAGCAGTTCTTC. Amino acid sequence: CASSVARRGDSYNEQFF.

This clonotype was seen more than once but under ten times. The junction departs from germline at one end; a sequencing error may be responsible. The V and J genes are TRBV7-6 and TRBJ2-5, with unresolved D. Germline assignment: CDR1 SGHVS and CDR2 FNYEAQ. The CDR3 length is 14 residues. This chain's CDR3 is CASSLNNGQETQYF. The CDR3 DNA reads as TGTGCTAGCAGCTTAAATAACGGCCAAGAGACCCAGTACTTC. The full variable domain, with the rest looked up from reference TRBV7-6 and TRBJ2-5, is GAGVSQSPRYKVTKRGQDVALRCDPISGHVSLYWYRQALGQGPEFLTYFNYEAQQDKSGLPNDRFSAERPEGSISTLTIQRTEQRDSAMYRCASSLNNGQETQYFGPGTRLLVL.

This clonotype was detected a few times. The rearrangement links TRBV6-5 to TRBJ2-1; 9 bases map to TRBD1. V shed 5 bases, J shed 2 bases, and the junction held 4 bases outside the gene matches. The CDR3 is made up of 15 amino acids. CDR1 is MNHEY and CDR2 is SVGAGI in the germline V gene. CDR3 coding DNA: TGTGCCAGCAGTCTGGACAGGGGTGCCTACAATGAGCAGTTCTTC. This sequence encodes CASSLDRGAYNEQFF.

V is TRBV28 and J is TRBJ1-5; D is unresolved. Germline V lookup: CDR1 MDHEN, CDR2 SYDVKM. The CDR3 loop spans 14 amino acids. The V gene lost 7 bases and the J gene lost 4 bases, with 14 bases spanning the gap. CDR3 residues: CASTWGYNNQPQHF. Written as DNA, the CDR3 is TGTGCCAGCACCTGGGGATACAATAATCAGCCCCAGCATTTT.

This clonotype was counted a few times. In nucleotides, the CDR3 is TGTGCCAGCAGCGGCGTAGGGGGGCCCCATGAGCAGTTCTTC. This gives the protein CASSGVGGPHEQFF. The gene calls are TRBV27 and TRBJ2-1; the D call may be TRBD1 or TRBD2 (6 bases each). The CDR3 has 14 residues. V was trimmed by 6 bases and J by 8 bases, leaving 17 bases between them. The germline gives CDR1 MNHEY, CDR2 SMNVEV (reference sequence).

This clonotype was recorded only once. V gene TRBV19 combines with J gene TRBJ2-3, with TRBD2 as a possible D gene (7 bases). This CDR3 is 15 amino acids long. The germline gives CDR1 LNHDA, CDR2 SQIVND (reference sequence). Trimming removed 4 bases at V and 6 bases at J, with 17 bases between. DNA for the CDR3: TGTGCCAGTAGTACCCGCGGGGGCGACCGGGATACGCAGTATTTT. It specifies CASSTRGGDRDTQYF. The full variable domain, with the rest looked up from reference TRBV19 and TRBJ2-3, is DGGITQSPKYLFRKEGQNVTLSCEQNLNHDAMYWYRQDPGQGLRLIYYSQIVNDFQKGDIAEGYSVSREKKESFPLTVTSAQKNPTAFYLCASSTRGGDRDTQYFGPGTRLTVL.